This T cell receptor beta chain emerged from a study of response to subunit inactivated influenza vaccine. General study findings and limits: The study's authors posited that every seasonal influenza vaccination enlists few new T cells.

V was clipped by 2 bases and J by 3 bases, with 2 bases between them. The CDR3 consists of 11 residues. The germline V gene has CDR1 SQVTM and CDR2 ANQGSEA. A single record per CDR3 protein comes from TCRdb applying MiXCR to the RT-PCR reads. The profile shows about 520,000 distinct CDR3 sequences, about 25% of them singletons. This clonotype was detected a few times. Its antigen is not known. The sequence was collected from a man in his fifties or sixties who received an inactivated influenza vaccine. Sequencing used CD4+ T cells sorted from PBMCs, obtained 5 days after vaccination. This sequence joins TRBV29-1 and TRBJ2-1; the D is unclear. The CDR3 here is CSVEFYNEQFF. DNA for the CDR3: TGCAGCGTTGAATTCTACAATGAGCAGTTCTTC.